This is a list of T cell receptor beta chains from one sample in a study of blood T cells in healthy people across ages. Each CDR3 protein is one row after TCRdb ran MiXCR on the 5' RACE reads. The sample has about 290,000 distinct CDR3 sequences, roughly a quarter seen once. The sequenced sample consisted of blood. The receptors derive from a woman aged 70-85 years in good health. CDR3s include the opening cysteine and the closing phenylalanine or tryptophan. D genes are given only for firm matches. Size is stated for part of the rows, as once, few or many counts, or as a class when the clone is expanded.

abundance	v_gene	d_gene	j_gene	CDR3nt	CDR3aa
NA	TRBV7-8	NA	TRBJ1-4	TGTGCCAGCAGCTCGTACGGGTGGAATGAAAAACTGTTTTTT	CASSSYGWNEKLFF
NA	TRBV7-2	NA	TRBJ2-1	TGTGCCAGCAGAGAAACTATCACGAGCTACAATGAGCAGTTCTTC	CASRETITSYNEQFF
NA	TRBV28	TRBD2	TRBJ2-1	TGTGCCAGCAGTCCCCGACTAGCGGGAGGGTCCCACAATGAGCAGTTCTTC	CASSPRLAGGSHNEQFF
few	TRBV5-5	NA	TRBJ2-7	TGTGCCGGCAGCTCAACTACGGCGGAGGTACACTACGAGCAGTACTTC	CAGSSTTAEVHYEQYF
NA	TRBV7-3	NA	TRBJ1-1	TGTGCCAGCAGCCCGGAGGGGGGCATGAACACTGAAGCTTTCTTT	CASSPEGGMNTEAFF
NA	TRBV6-5	NA	TRBJ2-5	TGTGCCAGCAGTTCCCATAGGACAGGAGGGGAGACCCAGTACTTC	CASSSHRTGGETQYF
NA	TRBV20-1	TRBD1	TRBJ1-2	TGCAGTGCTAGAACGCCGGACAGGGGAGGCGATGGCTACACCTTC	CSARTPDRGGDGYTF
NA	TRBV19	NA	TRBJ2-5	TGTGCCAGTAGTATCTATGGGGAGACCCAGTACTTC	CASSIYGETQYF
few	TRBV6-6	NA	TRBJ1-1	TGTGCCAGCAGTTACGGGGGCTGGACTGAAGCTTTCTTT	CASSYGGWTEAFF
once	TRBV4-1	NA	TRBJ2-1	TGCGCCAGCAGCCAAGATATGAGTGACTCCTACAATGAGCAGTTCTTC	CASSQDMSDSYNEQFF